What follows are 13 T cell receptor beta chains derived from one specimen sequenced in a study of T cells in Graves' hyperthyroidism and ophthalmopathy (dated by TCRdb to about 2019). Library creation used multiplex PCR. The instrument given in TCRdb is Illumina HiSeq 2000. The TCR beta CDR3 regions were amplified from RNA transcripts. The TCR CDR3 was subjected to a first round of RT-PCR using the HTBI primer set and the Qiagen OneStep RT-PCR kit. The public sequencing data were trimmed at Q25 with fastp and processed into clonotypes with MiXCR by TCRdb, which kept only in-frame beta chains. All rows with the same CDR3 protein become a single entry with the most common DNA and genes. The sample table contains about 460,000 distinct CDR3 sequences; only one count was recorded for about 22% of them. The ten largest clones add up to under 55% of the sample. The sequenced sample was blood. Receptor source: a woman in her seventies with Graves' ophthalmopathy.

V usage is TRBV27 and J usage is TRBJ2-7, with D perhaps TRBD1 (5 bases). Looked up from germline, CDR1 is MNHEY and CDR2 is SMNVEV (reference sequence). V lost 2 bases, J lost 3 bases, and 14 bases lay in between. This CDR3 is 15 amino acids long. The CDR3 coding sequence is TGTGCCAGCAGTTTAAGGGGTTACGGAGTCTACGAGCAGTACTTC. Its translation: CASSLRGYGVYEQYF.

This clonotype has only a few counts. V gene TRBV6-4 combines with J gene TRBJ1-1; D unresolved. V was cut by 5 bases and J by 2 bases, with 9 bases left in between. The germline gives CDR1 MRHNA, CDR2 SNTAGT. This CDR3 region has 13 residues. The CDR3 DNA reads TGTGCCAGCAGTTCGTACGACAACACTGAAGCTTTCTTT. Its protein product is CASSSYDNTEAFF.

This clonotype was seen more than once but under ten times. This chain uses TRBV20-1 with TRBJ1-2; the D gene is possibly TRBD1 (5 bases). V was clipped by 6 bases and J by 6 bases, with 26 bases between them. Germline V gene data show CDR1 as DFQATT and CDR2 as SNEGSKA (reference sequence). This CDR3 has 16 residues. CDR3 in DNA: TGCAGTGCAGGAGGGCAGGGTATTGTAAATTCGGATGGCTACACCTTC. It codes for CSAGGQGIVNSDGYTF.

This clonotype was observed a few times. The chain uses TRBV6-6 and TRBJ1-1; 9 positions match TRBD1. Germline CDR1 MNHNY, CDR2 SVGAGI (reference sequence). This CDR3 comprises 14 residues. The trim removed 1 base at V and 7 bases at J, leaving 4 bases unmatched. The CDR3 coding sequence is TGTGCCAGCAGTTACTTGGGGACAGGGAGTGAAGCTTTCTTT. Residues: CASSYLGTGSEAFF.

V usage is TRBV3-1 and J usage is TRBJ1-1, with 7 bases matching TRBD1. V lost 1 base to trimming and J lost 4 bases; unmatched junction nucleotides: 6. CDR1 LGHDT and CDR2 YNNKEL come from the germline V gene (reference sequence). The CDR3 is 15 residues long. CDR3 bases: TGTGCCAGCAGCCAAGCGGGCAGGGGGTCCACTGAAGCTTTCTTT. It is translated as CASSQAGRGSTEAFF.

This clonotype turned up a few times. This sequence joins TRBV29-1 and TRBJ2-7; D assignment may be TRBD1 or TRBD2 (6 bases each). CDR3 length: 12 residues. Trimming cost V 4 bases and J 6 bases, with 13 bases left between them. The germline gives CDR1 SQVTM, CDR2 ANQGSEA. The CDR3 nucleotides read TGCAGCGTTGGGTTCGGGGGCGGCGAGCAGTACTTC. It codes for CSVGFGGGEQYF.

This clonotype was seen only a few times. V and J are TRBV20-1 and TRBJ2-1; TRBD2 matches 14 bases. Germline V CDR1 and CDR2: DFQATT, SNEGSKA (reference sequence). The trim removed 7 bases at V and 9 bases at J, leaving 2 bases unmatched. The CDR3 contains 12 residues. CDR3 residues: CSGLAGGTEQFF. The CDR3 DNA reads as TGCAGTGGACTAGCGGGAGGGACTGAGCAGTTCTTC.

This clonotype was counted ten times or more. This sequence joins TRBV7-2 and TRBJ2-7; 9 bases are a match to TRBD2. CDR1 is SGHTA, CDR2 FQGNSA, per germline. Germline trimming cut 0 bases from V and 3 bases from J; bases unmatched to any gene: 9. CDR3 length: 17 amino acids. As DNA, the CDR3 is TGTGCCAGCAGCTTAGCGGTGCTAGCGGGATATTACTACGAGCAGTACTTC. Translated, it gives CASSLAVLAGYYYEQYF.

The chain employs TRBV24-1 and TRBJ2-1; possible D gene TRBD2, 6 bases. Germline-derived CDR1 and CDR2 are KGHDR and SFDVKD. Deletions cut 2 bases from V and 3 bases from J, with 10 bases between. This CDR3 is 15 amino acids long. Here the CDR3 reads CATSDSTAGYNEQFF. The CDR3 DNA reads TGTGCCACCAGTGATTCTACAGCGGGCTACAATGAGCAGTTCTTC.

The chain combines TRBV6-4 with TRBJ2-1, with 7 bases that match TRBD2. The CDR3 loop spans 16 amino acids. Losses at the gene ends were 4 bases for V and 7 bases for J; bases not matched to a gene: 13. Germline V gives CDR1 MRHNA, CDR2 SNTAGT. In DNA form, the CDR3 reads TGTGCCAGCAGTGTGGAACCGAGACTAGCCCTTAATGAGCAGTTCTTC. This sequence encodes CASSVEPRLALNEQFF.

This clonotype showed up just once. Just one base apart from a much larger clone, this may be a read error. The CDR3 coding sequence is TGTGCCAGCAGCACCGACAGGGGAACTGGGGAGACCCAGTACTTC. Its protein is CASSTDRGTGETQYF. The rearrangement joins TRBV11-2 to TRBJ2-5; 8 nucleotides agree with TRBD1. This CDR3 comprises 15 residues. V lost 5 bases to trimming and J lost 5 bases; unmatched junction nucleotides: 10. The germline V gene encodes CDR1 SGHAT and CDR2 FQNNGV.

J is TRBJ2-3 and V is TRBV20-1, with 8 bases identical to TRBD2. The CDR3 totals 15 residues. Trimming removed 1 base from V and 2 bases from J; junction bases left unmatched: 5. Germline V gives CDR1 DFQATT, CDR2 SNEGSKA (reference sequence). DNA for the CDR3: TGCAGTGCTAGAGCCCTAGCGGGTAACACAGATACGCAGTATTTT. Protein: CSARALAGNTDTQYF.

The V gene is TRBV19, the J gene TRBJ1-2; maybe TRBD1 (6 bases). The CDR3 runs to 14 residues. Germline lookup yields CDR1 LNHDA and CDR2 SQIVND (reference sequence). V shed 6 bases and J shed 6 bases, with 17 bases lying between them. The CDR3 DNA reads TGTGCCAGTAGCTACGGGGGCATCCAGGATGGCTACACCTTC. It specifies CASSYGGIQDGYTF.